This passage covers 14 T cell receptor beta chains from one sample sequenced in a study of cytomegalovirus exposure and HLA in healthy donors. The PCR ran on 60 Vbeta and 13 Jbeta primers. Measured with immunoSEQ multiplex PCR; TCRdb has only the in-frame clones, and not every one. The data show around 70,000 clones, with around 65% seen just once and approximately 4.4% held by the top ten. Sequenced material: PBMCs. The receptor set was obtained from a man in his sixties in good health and CMV-seropositive.

The rearrangement links TRBV9 to TRBJ2-7, with 9 bases that match TRBD2. From germline, CDR1 is SGDLS and CDR2 YYNGEE. J gave up 0 bases and V 3 bases, and 7 bases lay outside the gene matches. CDR3 length equals 16 residues. CDR3 sequence (DNA): TGTGCCAGCAGCGCCTCGGGAGCGGGGGGCTCCTACGAGCAGTACTTC. The encoded protein is CASSASGAGGSYEQYF.

This chain uses TRBV6-1 with TRBJ2-7, with a possible D match to TRBD2 (6 bases). Germline CDR1 and CDR2: MNHNS and SASEGT. CDR3 size: 13 residues. V lost 6 bases and J lost 3, with 12 bases in between. The CDR3 protein is CASRLAAIYEQYF. The CDR3, as DNA: TGTGCCAGCAGGTTAGCGGCTATCTACGAGCAGTACTTC.

The rearrangement joins TRBV30 to TRBJ2-7; 9 bases line up with TRBD2. Germline V gives CDR1 GTSNPN, CDR2 SVGIG (reference sequence). This CDR3 region has 14 residues. V lost 1 base, J lost 4 bases, and 5 bases stayed unmatched. The CDR3 is CAWSAGTSPYEQYF. The CDR3 DNA reads as TGTGCCTGGAGTGCCGGGACTAGCCCATACGAGCAGTACTTC.

The rearrangement links TRBV7-9 to TRBJ2-7, with D tentatively TRBD2 (5 bases). Germline V gives CDR1 SEHNR, CDR2 FQNEAQ (reference sequence). V was trimmed by 1 base and J by 2 bases, leaving 12 bases between them. There are 15 residues in the CDR3. CDR3 in DNA: TGTGCCAGCAGCTTAGGCGAGCGGAGTACCTACGAGCAGTACTTC. This gives the protein CASSLGERSTYEQYF.

The rearrangement uses TRBV7-8 and TRBJ2-7; TRBD1 aligns across 10 bases. Germline loops: CDR1 SGHVS, CDR2 FQNEAQ. CDR3 length: 14 amino acids. Unmatched junction bases numbered 3, after V lost 5 bases and J lost 2 bases. CDR3 sequence: CASSDDRGPYEQYF. The CDR3 region has the DNA TGTGCCAGCAGCGACGACAGGGGGCCCTACGAGCAGTACTTC.

As for this clone: The junction shows a germline mismatch at one end, possibly a read error. The chain employs TRBV6-1 and TRBJ2-7, with TRBD1 matching over 7 bases. Germline-derived CDR1 and CDR2 are MNHNS and SASEGT. CDR3 length: 14 residues. The CDR3 here is CASRGQGQAPQVLF. The CDR3 DNA is TGTGCCAGCAGGGGACAAGGACAGGCGCCCCAAGTCCTCTTC.

The V and J genes are TRBV28 and TRBJ2-2; perhaps TRBD2 as D (5 bases). The CDR3 sequence is 15 residues long. Germline lookup yields CDR1 MDHEN and CDR2 SYDVKM. V was clipped by 6 bases and J by 7 bases, with 18 bases between them. CDR3 nucleotide sequence: TGTGCCAGCAGGAGATGGGGAGTAACGGACGGGGAGCTGTTTTTT. The encoded protein is CASRRWGVTDGELFF.

The CDR3 nucleotides are TGTGCCAGCAGCGTAGGGTCAGGGCCGCCCAATGAGCAGTTCTTC. Translated: CASSVGSGPPNEQFF. This sequence joins TRBV9 and TRBJ2-1; TRBD1 is a possible D gene (5 bases). The CDR3 has 15 residues. Germline lookup yields CDR1 SGDLS and CDR2 YYNGEE. The V end was cut by 0 bases, the J end by 6 bases, with 13 bases between. Using reference TRBV9 and TRBJ2-1 for the parts outside the CDR3, the full variable domain is DSGVTQTPKHLITATGQRVTLRCSPRSGDLSVYWYQQSLDQGLQFLIQYYNGEERAKGNILERFSAQQFPDLHSELNLSSLELGDSALYFCASSVGSGPPNEQFFGPGTRLTVL.

This clone was recorded a few times. The chain uses TRBV19 and TRBJ2-1; D might be TRBD2 (5 bases). Germline CDR1 and CDR2: LNHDA and SQIVND (reference sequence). V shed 2 bases and J shed 10 bases, with 12 bases lying between them. The CDR3 length is 13 residues. In DNA form, the CDR3 reads TGTGCCAGTAGTATAAGCCCCGGCGGGGAGCAGTTCTTC. This codes for CASSISPGGEQFF.

This rearrangement joins TRBV7-8 to TRBJ1-1; D is uncertain. Germline CDR1 reads SGHVS; CDR2 reads FQNEAQ. V was cut by 5 bases and J by 4 bases, with 23 bases left in between. The CDR3 is 17 amino acids. The CDR3 region is CASSPSSGFLGGTEAFF. The CDR3 DNA reads as TGTGCCAGCAGCCCATCCTCCGGGTTTTTGGGTGGCACTGAAGCTTTCTTT.

The rearrangement links TRBV4-2 to TRBJ2-3; 7 bases are a match to TRBD2. V lost 1 base, J lost 4 bases, and 2 bases stayed unmatched. Germline CDR1 and CDR2: LGHNA and YNFKEQ. The CDR3 sequence is 14 residues long. As DNA, the CDR3 is TGTGCCAGCAGCCAAGGACTAGCTGCAGATACGCAGTATTTT. It yields the protein CASSQGLAADTQYF.

This clone was seen only a few times. The rearrangement joins TRBV5-6 to TRBJ2-7; 10 positions match TRBD2. J gave up 7 bases and V 0 bases, and 10 bases lay outside the gene matches. This CDR3 has 16 residues. From germline, CDR1 is SGHDT and CDR2 YYEEEE. The CDR3 region has the DNA TGTGCCAGCAGCTTGGGATTAGCGGGGGGTCTTTTGGAGCAGTACTTC. It codes for CASSLGLAGGLLEQYF.

This clone was seen a single time. The chain links TRBV7-2 to TRBJ2-3, with 10 bases lining up with TRBD1. V was clipped by 4 bases and J by 4 bases; unmatched bases: 5. CDR1 and CDR2 from the germline V gene are SGHTA and FQGNSA. This CDR3 spans 15 amino acids. The CDR3 loop is CASSSRDRGPDTQYF. CDR3 in DNA: TGTGCCAGCAGCTCCCGGGACAGGGGCCCAGATACGCAGTATTTT.

This clone was counted once. The CDR3 sequence: CASSIYNSPLHF. The CDR3 bases are TGTGCCAGCTCAATATATAATTCACCCCTCCACTTT. The rearrangement joins TRBV18 to TRBJ1-6; D call uncertain. CDR3 length: 12 amino acids. Trimming removed 5 bases at V and 4 bases at J, with 3 bases between. CDR1 KGHSH and CDR2 LQKENI come from the germline V gene.